This T cell receptor (beta chain) was sequenced during a study of PD-L1 blockade in urothelial cancer. As for the study in general: Atezolizumab (1,200 mg intravenously every 3 weeks) began around 2014 for patients. There were a median of approximately 140,000 T cells in blood samples.

Repertoires were generated with immunoSEQ multiplex PCR, while TCRdb's copy carries only in-frame clones and drops some. This sample yields approximately 90,000 clones, of which more than 75% are seen a single time; over 13% belongs to the top ten. Findings of the study overall: Below-median pretreatment blood TCR clonality predicted better survival.

As to time point: pretreatment peripheral blood. From germline, CDR1 is SGHRS and CDR2 YFSETQ. Trimming took 0 bases from V and 0 from J; bases not matched to a gene: 2. This CDR3 region has 15 residues. A remark on this clone: The antigen is undetermined.

The source material was PBMCs, sampled around atezolizumab (anti-PD-L1) treatment. The rearrangement joins TRBV5-1 to TRBJ2-7; 8 bases fit TRBD1. The sequence came from a man aged 55 to 70 with urothelial cancer. CDR3 sequence: CASSLGQGSSYEQYF. CDR3 DNA sequence: TGCGCCAGCAGCTTGGGACAGGGGTCCTCCTACGAGCAGTACTTC.